This T cell receptor beta chain was profiled in a study of CD8 T cells in ankylosing spondylitis. TCRdb recomputed calls from the 5' RACE reads with MiXCR, one row per CDR3 protein. Of around 100,000 distinct CDR3 sequences in the sample, roughly 9% are singletons; the top ten hold about a third. Looked up from germline, CDR1 is MNHEY and CDR2 is SMNVEV (reference sequence). J was trimmed by 7 bases and V by 3 bases; bases with no gene match: 3. This CDR3 is built from 12 residues. The sample holds many counts of this clonotype. Its antigen is unknown. Study-wide findings and caveats: What seemed typical of ankylosing spondylitis blood was a TCR beta motif built from about eight highly homologous variants. Certain motif variants had earlier appeared in reactive arthritis synovial fluid and blood. There was reportedly significant enrichment of clones that were disease-linked in matched ankylosing spondylitis synovial fluid.

V is TRBV27 and J is TRBJ2-7; 7 nucleotides line up with TRBD2. The TCR comes from a male donor with ankylosing spondylitis. Sequencing was carried out using blood, either unsorted or a sorted T cell fraction (not recorded which). The CDR3 protein is CASSFPGGEQYF. CDR3 coding DNA: TGTGCCAGCAGTTTCCCGGGGGGAGAGCAGTACTTC.